A selection of T cell receptor beta chains follows, all from one sample in a study of OX40 agonist ivuxolimab in advanced cancers. Sequencing used immunoSEQ multiplex PCR; TCRdb keeps in-frame clones, though not all of them. The sample carries 20,000 or so clones, 70% to 90% recorded once. The sample in question was CD4+ or CD8+ T cells sorted from blood, obtained in a trial of the OX40 agonist ivuxolimab. Every receptor here comes from an adult with an advanced solid tumor such as melanoma, head and neck, liver or kidney cancer. Both conserved end residues are part of each CDR3. A D gene is named only where the DNA matches it firmly. The size of a clone is reported for some rows only, either as once, few or many, or as a class for expanded clones.

v_gene: TRBV5-6
j_gene: TRBJ1-3
abundance: -
d_gene: TRBD1
CDR3aa: CASSQGQGFGNTIYF
CDR3nt: TGTGCCAGCAGCCAGGGACAGGGATTTGGAAACACCATATATTTT

v_gene: TRBV15
j_gene: TRBJ1-1
abundance: once
d_gene: -
CDR3aa: CATSPEGTTEAFF
CDR3nt: TGTGCCACCAGCCCAGAAGGGACCACTGAAGCTTTCTTT

v_gene: TRBV15
j_gene: TRBJ2-1
abundance: few
d_gene: TRBD1
CDR3aa: CATSRDRGTYNEQFF
CDR3nt: TGTGCCACCAGCAGAGACAGGGGGACCTACAATGAGCAGTTCTTC

v_gene: TRBV7-2
j_gene: TRBJ1-2
abundance: once
d_gene: -
CDR3aa: CASSLFMQANYGYTF
CDR3nt: TGTGCCAGCAGCTTATTTATGCAGGCTAACTATGGCTACACCTTC

v_gene: TRBV10-2
j_gene: TRBJ1-4
abundance: -
d_gene: TRBD1
CDR3aa: CASNGQGITNEKLFF
CDR3nt: TGCGCCAGCAACGGACAGGGGATAACTAATGAAAAACTGTTTTTT

v_gene: TRBV27
j_gene: TRBJ1-2
abundance: -
d_gene: -
CDR3aa: CASSLGGSTNYGYTF
CDR3nt: TGTGCCAGCAGTTTAGGGGGCTCCACGAACTATGGCTACACCTTC

v_gene: TRBV7-7
j_gene: TRBJ2-3
abundance: -
d_gene: -
CDR3aa: CASSALAHTDTQYF
CDR3nt: TGTGCCAGCAGCGCACTAGCTCACACAGATACGCAGTATTTT

v_gene: TRBV7-9
j_gene: TRBJ1-4
abundance: -
d_gene: -
CDR3aa: CASSLDTSTNEKLFF
CDR3nt: TGTGCCAGCAGCTTAGATACCTCAACTAATGAAAAACTGTTTTTT

v_gene: TRBV28
j_gene: TRBJ1-5
abundance: -
d_gene: -
CDR3aa: CASSLGQGFRQPQHF
CDR3nt: TGTGCCAGCAGTTTGGGTCAGGGTTTCAGACAGCCCCAGCATTTT

v_gene: TRBV15
j_gene: TRBJ2-3
abundance: -
d_gene: TRBD1
CDR3aa: CATSRGTGGTDTQYF
CDR3nt: TGTGCCACCAGCAGGGGGACAGGGGGCACAGATACGCAGTATTTT

v_gene: TRBV27
j_gene: TRBJ1-1
abundance: -
d_gene: -
CDR3aa: CASMFGLNTEAFF
CDR3nt: TGTGCCAGCATGTTTGGATTGAACACTGAAGCTTTCTTT

v_gene: TRBV28
j_gene: TRBJ2-5
abundance: -
d_gene: -
CDR3aa: CASARDLETQYF
CDR3nt: TGTGCCAGCGCCCGGGATTTGGAGACCCAGTACTTC

v_gene: TRBV5-6
j_gene: TRBJ2-2
abundance: -
d_gene: TRBD1
CDR3aa: CASSPWGQGADTGELFF
CDR3nt: TGTGCCAGCAGCCCCTGGGGACAGGGGGCGGACACCGGGGAGCTGTTTTTT

v_gene: TRBV6-5
j_gene: TRBJ1-2
abundance: -
d_gene: TRBD1
CDR3aa: CASSISRLTGHGYTF
CDR3nt: TGTGCCAGCAGTATCTCCCGTCTGACAGGGCATGGCTACACCTTC

v_gene: TRBV7-8
j_gene: TRBJ2-7
abundance: -
d_gene: TRBD1
CDR3aa: CASSPRQGVYEQYF
CDR3nt: TGTGCCAGCAGCCCTAGACAGGGGGTGTACGAGCAGTACTTC

v_gene: TRBV19
j_gene: TRBJ1-1
abundance: -
d_gene: -
CDR3aa: CASRGTPLTLGTEAFF
CDR3nt: TGTGCCAGCCGCGGGACACCGCTTACCTTGGGCACTGAAGCTTTCTTT

v_gene: TRBV6-5
j_gene: TRBJ2-7
abundance: -
d_gene: -
CDR3aa: CASSYGLEFYSYEQYF
CDR3nt: TGTGCCAGCAGTTACGGTCTGGAGTTCTACTCCTACGAGCAGTACTTC

v_gene: TRBV7-9
j_gene: TRBJ1-4
abundance: -
d_gene: -
CDR3aa: CATWTQVATNEKLFF
CDR3nt: TGTGCCACGTGGACACAAGTTGCAACTAATGAAAAACTGTTTTTT

v_gene: TRBV11-2
j_gene: TRBJ1-1
abundance: -
d_gene: -
CDR3aa: CASSLWEGRMNTEAFF
CDR3nt: TGTGCCAGCAGCTTATGGGAGGGCAGAATGAACACTGAAGCTTTCTTT

v_gene: TRBV6-4
j_gene: TRBJ2-1
abundance: -
d_gene: TRBD1
CDR3aa: CASRVPGQTYNEQFF
CDR3nt: TGTGCCAGCAGAGTTCCGGGACAGACCTACAATGAGCAGTTCTTC

v_gene: TRBV6-5
j_gene: TRBJ1-5
abundance: -
d_gene: TRBD1
CDR3aa: CASSLQGLNQPQHF
CDR3nt: TGTGCCAGCAGCTTACAGGGGCTCAATCAGCCCCAGCATTTT

v_gene: TRBV10-3
j_gene: TRBJ2-7
abundance: -
d_gene: -
CDR3aa: CAISELGTFPLF
CDR3nt: TGTGCCATCAGTGAGTTGGGGACATTCCCTCTCTTC

v_gene: TRBV5-4
j_gene: TRBJ1-5
abundance: -
d_gene: TRBD1
CDR3aa: CASSLGTGVLGGQPQHF
CDR3nt: TGTGCCAGCAGCTTGGGGACAGGGGTCTTAGGGGGTCAGCCCCAGCATTTT

v_gene: TRBV7-8
j_gene: TRBJ2-7
abundance: many
d_gene: TRBD1
CDR3aa: CASSLDRGPGEQYF
CDR3nt: TGTGCCAGCAGCTTGGACAGGGGGCCGGGAGAGCAGTACTTC

v_gene: TRBV16
j_gene: TRBJ2-7
abundance: -
d_gene: -
CDR3aa: CASSPMDGNYEQYF
CDR3nt: TGTGCCAGCAGCCCCATGGACGGAAACTACGAGCAGTACTTC

v_gene: TRBV27
j_gene: TRBJ2-7
abundance: -
d_gene: -
CDR3aa: CASSPSPGYSYEQYF
CDR3nt: TGTGCCAGCAGTCCATCCCCGGGGTACTCCTACGAGCAGTACTTC

v_gene: TRBV29-1
j_gene: TRBJ2-7
abundance: -
d_gene: -
CDR3aa: CSVGASGNSPYEQYF
CDR3nt: TGCAGCGTTGGAGCGAGCGGAAACAGCCCCTACGAGCAGTACTTC

v_gene: TRBV4-1
j_gene: TRBJ1-2
abundance: -
d_gene: -
CDR3aa: CASSQDWIRGYTF
CDR3nt: TGCGCCAGCAGCCAAGATTGGATTCGTGGCTACACCTTC

v_gene: TRBV11-2
j_gene: TRBJ2-7
abundance: few
d_gene: -
CDR3aa: CASSSLGGQQYF
CDR3nt: TGTGCCAGCAGCTCCCTTGGGGGGCAGCAGTACTTC

v_gene: TRBV7-9
j_gene: TRBJ2-5
abundance: -
d_gene: -
CDR3aa: CASRGLAGRAETQYF
CDR3nt: TGTGCCAGCAGGGGACTGGCGGGGCGAGCAGAGACCCAGTACTTC

v_gene: TRBV27
j_gene: TRBJ2-1
abundance: -
d_gene: TRBD1
CDR3aa: CASRRPSGTGGRGEQFF
CDR3nt: TGTGCCAGCAGAAGACCTTCCGGGACAGGGGGCAGGGGTGAGCAGTTCTTC

v_gene: TRBV14
j_gene: TRBJ1-4
abundance: -
d_gene: TRBD1
CDR3aa: CASSPGQTQGEKLFF
CDR3nt: TGTGCCAGCAGCCCGGGACAGACACAGGGTGAAAAACTGTTTTTT

v_gene: TRBV6-6
j_gene: TRBJ2-7
abundance: -
d_gene: -
CDR3aa: CASSYRGSHEQYF
CDR3nt: TGTGCCAGCAGTTATAGGGGTTCCCACGAGCAGTACTTC

v_gene: TRBV2
j_gene: TRBJ2-7
abundance: -
d_gene: -
CDR3aa: CARSNRTYEQYF
CDR3nt: TGTGCCCGCTCAAACAGGACCTACGAGCAGTACTTC

v_gene: TRBV7-9
j_gene: TRBJ1-2
abundance: medium-sized
d_gene: TRBD1
CDR3aa: CASERGTGNGYTF
CDR3nt: TGTGCCAGCGAAAGAGGGACAGGGAACGGCTACACCTTC

v_gene: TRBV5-1
j_gene: TRBJ2-5
abundance: -
d_gene: TRBD1
CDR3aa: CASSLARGTGVQETQYF
CDR3nt: TGCGCCAGCAGCTTGGCCCGGGGGACAGGGGTTCAAGAGACCCAGTACTTC

v_gene: TRBV25-1
j_gene: TRBJ1-3
abundance: -
d_gene: -
CDR3aa: CASSPPRQRSGNTIYF
CDR3nt: TGTGCCAGCAGCCCCCCCCGACAGCGCTCTGGAAACACCATATATTTT

v_gene: TRBV4-1
j_gene: TRBJ1-1
abundance: -
d_gene: -
CDR3aa: CASSQEQTRALEAFF
CDR3nt: TGCGCCAGCAGCCAAGAACAAACACGGGCACTTGAAGCTTTCTTT

v_gene: TRBV5-1
j_gene: TRBJ1-1
abundance: -
d_gene: -
CDR3aa: CASSSFGGLIGNTEAFF
CDR3nt: TGCGCCAGCAGCTCCTTTGGGGGACTTATAGGGAACACTGAAGCTTTCTTT

v_gene: TRBV21-1
j_gene: TRBJ1-5
abundance: -
d_gene: -
CDR3aa: CASSRGTGNQPQHF
CDR3nt: TGTGCCAGCAGCAGGGGGACAGGGAATCAGCCCCAGCATTTT

v_gene: TRBV6-4
j_gene: TRBJ1-1
abundance: -
d_gene: -
CDR3aa: CANHRGRTNTEAFF
CDR3nt: TGTGCCAATCATCGGGGCAGGACGAACACTGAAGCTTTCTTT

v_gene: TRBV29-1
j_gene: TRBJ2-1
abundance: -
d_gene: -
CDR3aa: CSVVDRGNEQFF
CDR3nt: TGCAGCGTTGTCGACCGAGGGAATGAGCAGTTCTTC

v_gene: TRBV29-1
j_gene: TRBJ2-1
abundance: once
d_gene: TRBD2
CDR3aa: CSVEDPNSGVYNEQFF
CDR3nt: TGCAGCGTTGAAGATCCTAATAGCGGGGTCTACAATGAGCAGTTCTTC

v_gene: TRBV21-1
j_gene: TRBJ2-7
abundance: -
d_gene: -
CDR3aa: CASSLVGTAIYEQYF
CDR3nt: TGTGCCAGCAGCCTGGTCGGGACAGCTATCTACGAGCAGTACTTC

v_gene: TRBV28
j_gene: TRBJ1-2
abundance: -
d_gene: -
CDR3aa: CASSSRVDYGYTF
CDR3nt: TGTGCCAGCAGTTCACGGGTCGACTATGGCTACACCTTC

v_gene: TRBV4-1
j_gene: TRBJ1-6
abundance: -
d_gene: -
CDR3aa: CASRDPTAADGPLHF
CDR3nt: TGCGCCAGCAGGGACCCGACAGCCGCCGATGGGCCCCTCCACTTT

v_gene: TRBV7-9
j_gene: TRBJ2-7
abundance: -
d_gene: -
CDR3aa: CASSHGTSYEQYF
CDR3nt: TGTGCCAGCAGCCACGGGACTTCCTACGAGCAGTACTTC

v_gene: TRBV11-2
j_gene: TRBJ1-2
abundance: -
d_gene: -
CDR3aa: CASSSLPWGRGYTF
CDR3nt: TGTGCCAGCAGCTCACTCCCCTGGGGGCGAGGCTACACCTTC

v_gene: TRBV2
j_gene: TRBJ1-5
abundance: -
d_gene: -
CDR3aa: CASSGTAYSNQPQHF
CDR3nt: TGTGCCAGCAGTGGGACAGCATATAGCAATCAGCCCCAGCATTTT

v_gene: TRBV5-1
j_gene: TRBJ2-7
abundance: -
d_gene: TRBD1
CDR3aa: CANSLAQGLIYEQYF
CDR3nt: TGCGCCAACAGCTTGGCACAGGGGCTAATCTACGAGCAGTACTTC

v_gene: TRBV28
j_gene: TRBJ2-7
abundance: once
d_gene: TRBD1
CDR3aa: CASSFWLGTGTEAGSYEQYF
CDR3nt: TGTGCCAGCAGTTTCTGGCTAGGGACAGGGACCGAAGCAGGCTCCTACGAGCAGTACTTC

v_gene: TRBV7-8
j_gene: TRBJ1-1
abundance: -
d_gene: -
CDR3aa: CASTPGPSNTEAFF
CDR3nt: TGTGCCAGCACCCCCGGGCCTTCGAACACTGAAGCTTTCTTT

v_gene: TRBV5-1
j_gene: TRBJ1-5
abundance: many
d_gene: -
CDR3aa: CASSLEGDRPQHF
CDR3nt: TGCGCCAGCAGCTTGGAGGGGGATCGGCCCCAGCATTTT

v_gene: TRBV7-9
j_gene: TRBJ1-5
abundance: -
d_gene: -
CDR3aa: CASSSSGQPQHF
CDR3nt: TGTGCCAGCAGCTCCTCGGGACAGCCCCAGCATTTT

v_gene: TRBV7-9
j_gene: TRBJ2-6
abundance: once
d_gene: -
CDR3aa: CASSPPWVESGANVLTF
CDR3nt: TGTGCCAGCAGCCCCCCATGGGTAGAGTCTGGGGCCAACGTCCTGACTTTC

v_gene: TRBV19
j_gene: TRBJ2-1
abundance: once
d_gene: -
CDR3aa: CAVGMDEQFF
CDR3nt: TGTGCTGTAGGAATGGATGAGCAGTTCTTC

v_gene: TRBV5-6
j_gene: TRBJ1-3
abundance: -
d_gene: TRBD1
CDR3aa: CASSSRGQAPSGNTIYF
CDR3nt: TGTGCCAGCAGCTCTAGAGGACAGGCTCCCTCTGGAAACACCATATATTTT

v_gene: TRBV7-9
j_gene: TRBJ1-1
abundance: -
d_gene: -
CDR3aa: CASSLGTGLNTEAFF
CDR3nt: TGTGCCAGCAGCTTAGGAACAGGACTGAACACTGAAGCTTTCTTT

v_gene: TRBV2
j_gene: TRBJ1-6
abundance: -
d_gene: TRBD1
CDR3aa: CASRRTGADSPLHF
CDR3nt: TGTGCCAGCAGAAGAACAGGGGCCGATTCACCCCTCCACTTT